Listed below are T cell receptor beta chains from one sample, sequenced in a study. TCRdb used MiXCR to reprocess the RT-PCR reads, holding one entry per CDR3 protein. This table has about 700,000 distinct CDR3 sequences, 13% to 15% appearing once. Specimen: memory CD4+ T cells from blood. The receptors stem from a female donor in good health, serving as a healthy control. Both conserved end residues are part of each CDR3. A D gene is named only where the DNA matches it firmly. Not all rows give a size; the values are once, few, many and, for expanded clones, a class.

j_gene: TRBJ2-7; v_gene: TRBV5-1; abundance: -; d_gene: TRBD1; CDR3aa: CASSPGTGAVDEQYF; CDR3nt: TGCGCCAGCAGCCCCGGGACAGGGGCGGTCGACGAGCAGTACTTC
j_gene: TRBJ2-6; v_gene: TRBV6-5; abundance: -; d_gene: -; CDR3aa: CASRQTSSGANVLTF; CDR3nt: TGTGCCAGCAGACAGACATCCTCTGGGGCCAACGTCCTGACTTTC
j_gene: TRBJ1-1; v_gene: TRBV20-1; abundance: -; d_gene: -; CDR3aa: CSARRSMNTEAFF; CDR3nt: TGCAGTGCAAGACGGTCCATGAACACTGAAGCTTTCTTT
j_gene: TRBJ1-2; v_gene: TRBV4-2; abundance: many; d_gene: TRBD1; CDR3aa: CASSQEDREGYTF; CDR3nt: TGTGCCAGCAGCCAAGAGGACAGGGAAGGCTACACCTTC
j_gene: TRBJ2-2; v_gene: TRBV20-1; abundance: -; d_gene: TRBD2; CDR3aa: CSAIAGGTGGELFF; CDR3nt: TGCAGTGCTATAGCGGGAGGGACCGGCGGGGAGCTGTTTTTT
j_gene: TRBJ2-4; v_gene: TRBV18; abundance: -; d_gene: TRBD2; CDR3aa: CASSPVETSGALAKNIQYF; CDR3nt: TGTGCCAGCTCACCGGTCGAGACTAGCGGGGCCCTAGCCAAAAACATTCAGTACTTC
j_gene: TRBJ2-3; v_gene: TRBV7-2; abundance: many; d_gene: -; CDR3aa: CASSLAIYPDTQYF; CDR3nt: TGTGCCAGCAGCTTAGCCATTTATCCAGATACGCAGTATTTT
j_gene: TRBJ2-2; v_gene: TRBV4-2; abundance: -; d_gene: -; CDR3aa: CASSQEGLVPGELFF; CDR3nt: TGTGCCAGCAGCCAAGAAGGGTTAGTCCCCGGGGAGCTGTTTTTT
j_gene: TRBJ1-2; v_gene: TRBV4-3; abundance: few; d_gene: -; CDR3aa: CASSQDQGGYGYTF; CDR3nt: TGCGCCAGCAGCCAAGATCAGGGAGGCTATGGCTACACCTTC
j_gene: TRBJ2-7; v_gene: TRBV7-7; abundance: few; d_gene: TRBD1; CDR3aa: CASSPSDRAGEQYF; CDR3nt: TGTGCCAGCAGCCCCTCGGACAGGGCGGGCGAGCAGTACTTC
j_gene: TRBJ1-1; v_gene: TRBV7-2; abundance: few; d_gene: -; CDR3aa: CASSLLSPGIAFF; CDR3nt: TGTGCCAGCTCCCTCCTTAGCCCGGGGATAGCTTTCTTT
j_gene: TRBJ2-1; v_gene: TRBV20-1; abundance: few; d_gene: -; CDR3aa: CSAVASPKEFF; CDR3nt: TGCAGTGCTGTCGCTAGCCCTAAGGAGTTCTTC
j_gene: TRBJ2-5; v_gene: TRBV29-1; abundance: many; d_gene: -; CDR3aa: CSCRPLSPQETQYF; CDR3nt: TGCAGCTGTCGACCTTTATCTCCCCAAGAGACCCAGTACTTC
j_gene: TRBJ2-7; v_gene: TRBV12-3/TRBV12-4; abundance: many; d_gene: -; CDR3aa: CASSRRQQGWQYF; CDR3nt: TGTGCCAGCAGTCGACGCCAGCAGGGTTGGCAGTACTTC
j_gene: TRBJ2-3; v_gene: TRBV5-1; abundance: many; d_gene: TRBD2; CDR3aa: CASSLFISGGRDTQYF; CDR3nt: TGCGCCAGCAGCTTGTTTATTTCGGGAGGTCGAGATACGCAGTATTTT
j_gene: TRBJ2-6; v_gene: TRBV24-1; abundance: few; d_gene: TRBD2; CDR3aa: CATSDPGEGSGANVLTF; CDR3nt: TGTGCCACCAGTGATCCCGGGGAGGGCTCTGGGGCCAACGTCCTGACTTTC
j_gene: TRBJ1-6; v_gene: TRBV2; abundance: -; d_gene: -; CDR3aa: CASSGDMRSPLHF; CDR3nt: TGTGCCAGCAGCGGGGACATGCGGTCACCCCTCCACTTT
j_gene: TRBJ2-2; v_gene: TRBV5-1; abundance: many; d_gene: TRBD2; CDR3aa: CASRPGLAGNTGELFF; CDR3nt: TGCGCCAGCAGACCAGGACTAGCGGGAAACACCGGGGAGCTGTTTTTT
j_gene: TRBJ2-6; v_gene: TRBV9; abundance: few; d_gene: -; CDR3aa: CASSVLSGANVLTF; CDR3nt: TGTGCCAGCAGCGTACTATCTGGGGCCAACGTCCTGACTTTC
j_gene: TRBJ1-5; v_gene: TRBV5-1; abundance: few; d_gene: TRBD1; CDR3aa: CASSPGVGQGASNQPQHF; CDR3nt: TGCGCCAGCAGCCCAGGGGTAGGACAGGGGGCTAGCAATCAGCCCCAGCATTTT
j_gene: TRBJ2-7; v_gene: TRBV6-5; abundance: many; d_gene: TRBD1; CDR3aa: CASSRGYGTGGSYEQYF; CDR3nt: TGTGCCAGCAGTCGGGGGTACGGGACAGGGGGCTCCTACGAGCAGTACTTC
j_gene: TRBJ2-3; v_gene: TRBV24-1; abundance: -; d_gene: -; CDR3aa: CATSDLGAGPSTDTQYF; CDR3nt: TGTGCCACCAGTGACCTTGGGGCAGGCCCGAGCACAGATACGCAGTATTTT
j_gene: TRBJ2-7; v_gene: TRBV28; abundance: once; d_gene: TRBD1; CDR3aa: CASSLPGQGTSYEQYF; CDR3nt: TGTGCCAGCAGTTTGCCCGGACAGGGGACTTCCTACGAGCAGTACTTC
j_gene: TRBJ2-7; v_gene: TRBV5-1; abundance: many; d_gene: TRBD1; CDR3aa: CASSYGTGPLNEQYF; CDR3nt: TGCGCCAGCAGCTACGGGACAGGACCCCTCAACGAGCAGTACTTC
j_gene: TRBJ1-6; v_gene: TRBV20-1; abundance: few; d_gene: -; CDR3aa: CSAIRGQANSPLHF; CDR3nt: TGCAGTGCCATCCGGGGGCAGGCGAATTCACCCCTCCACTTT
j_gene: TRBJ2-1; v_gene: TRBV3-1; abundance: -; d_gene: TRBD1; CDR3aa: CASSQGQGNEQFF; CDR3nt: TGTGCCAGCAGCCAGGGACAGGGCAATGAGCAGTTCTTC
j_gene: TRBJ2-7; v_gene: TRBV20-1; abundance: -; d_gene: -; CDR3aa: CSARDPATIFTQYF; CDR3nt: TGCAGTGCTAGAGATCCAGCGACAATCTTTACGCAGTACTTC
j_gene: TRBJ2-7; v_gene: TRBV12-3/TRBV12-4; abundance: many; d_gene: TRBD2; CDR3aa: CARTPLEREYSYEQYF; CDR3nt: TGTGCCAGGACCCCCCTAGAGCGGGAGTACTCCTACGAGCAGTACTTC
j_gene: TRBJ2-2; v_gene: TRBV30; abundance: -; d_gene: TRBD1; CDR3aa: CAWSAPDRVTGELFF; CDR3nt: TGTGCCTGGAGTGCCCCGGACAGGGTCACCGGGGAGCTGTTTTTT
j_gene: TRBJ1-2; v_gene: TRBV2; abundance: -; d_gene: TRBD1; CDR3aa: CASTWTGRDGYTF; CDR3nt: TGTGCCAGCACCTGGACAGGCCGAGATGGCTACACCTTC
j_gene: TRBJ2-7; v_gene: TRBV20-1; abundance: few; d_gene: -; CDR3aa: CSARDAEKGVEQYF; CDR3nt: TGCAGTGCTAGAGATGCGGAAAAAGGTGTCGAGCAGTACTTC
j_gene: TRBJ1-3; v_gene: TRBV18; abundance: -; d_gene: -; CDR3aa: CASSPRGYPDSGNTIYF; CDR3nt: TGTGCCAGCTCACCTCGGGGATACCCCGACTCTGGAAACACCATATATTTT
j_gene: TRBJ1-1; v_gene: TRBV5-8; abundance: -; d_gene: -; CDR3aa: CASRLVTEAFF; CDR3nt: TGTGCCAGCCGGTTGGTCACTGAAGCTTTCTTT
j_gene: TRBJ2-5; v_gene: TRBV11-2; abundance: -; d_gene: -; CDR3aa: CASKTGAAGETQYF; CDR3nt: TGTGCCAGCAAGACGGGAGCCGCCGGGGAGACCCAGTACTTC
j_gene: TRBJ1-5; v_gene: TRBV10-2; abundance: few; d_gene: -; CDR3aa: CASASGVGQPQHF; CDR3nt: TGCGCCAGCGCTTCGGGGGTTGGTCAGCCCCAGCATTTT
j_gene: TRBJ2-3; v_gene: TRBV29-1; abundance: many; d_gene: -; CDR3aa: CSVEDPPSTDTQYF; CDR3nt: TGCAGCGTTGAAGATCCCCCTAGCACAGATACGCAGTATTTT
j_gene: TRBJ2-1; v_gene: TRBV19; abundance: many; d_gene: TRBD2; CDR3aa: CASRALAGGPYNEQFF; CDR3nt: TGTGCCAGTAGGGCCTTGGCGGGAGGGCCCTACAATGAGCAGTTCTTC
j_gene: TRBJ1-5; v_gene: TRBV20-1; abundance: many; d_gene: -; CDR3aa: CSARIGGESYQPQHF; CDR3nt: TGCAGTGCTAGAATAGGGGGGGAAAGCTATCAGCCCCAGCATTTT
j_gene: TRBJ2-1; v_gene: TRBV7-3; abundance: -; d_gene: TRBD1; CDR3aa: CASSPRQGRNEQFF; CDR3nt: TGTGCCAGCAGCCCCAGACAGGGGCGGAATGAGCAGTTCTTC
j_gene: TRBJ1-3; v_gene: TRBV7-3; abundance: many; d_gene: -; CDR3aa: CASSSTVSGNTIYF; CDR3nt: TGTGCCAGCAGCTCGACGGTCTCTGGAAACACCATATATTTT
j_gene: TRBJ1-1; v_gene: TRBV6-5; abundance: few; d_gene: -; CDR3aa: CASNTVNTEAFF; CDR3nt: TGTGCCAGCAATACGGTGAACACTGAAGCTTTCTTT
j_gene: TRBJ1-6; v_gene: TRBV7-2; abundance: -; d_gene: -; CDR3aa: CASSLDPYLNSPLHF; CDR3nt: TGTGCCAGCAGCTTAGATCCTTACCTGAATTCACCCCTCCACTTT
j_gene: TRBJ2-1; v_gene: TRBV6-4; abundance: few; d_gene: -; CDR3aa: CASSPQGLVNNEQFF; CDR3nt: TGTGCCAGCTCCCCCCAGGGACTTGTTAACAATGAGCAGTTCTTC
j_gene: TRBJ2-3; v_gene: TRBV6-5; abundance: many; d_gene: -; CDR3aa: CASSRDWASTDTQYF; CDR3nt: TGTGCCAGCAGCCGCGACTGGGCTAGCACAGATACGCAGTATTTT
j_gene: TRBJ2-4; v_gene: TRBV5-1; abundance: few; d_gene: TRBD1; CDR3aa: CASSFEDRAKNIQYF; CDR3nt: TGCGCCAGCAGCTTCGAGGACAGGGCCAAAAACATTCAGTACTTC
j_gene: TRBJ2-2; v_gene: TRBV10-3; abundance: many; d_gene: TRBD2; CDR3aa: CAISEAGGSNTGELFF; CDR3nt: TGTGCCATCAGTGAAGCGGGAGGCTCGAACACCGGGGAGCTGTTTTTT
j_gene: TRBJ1-2; v_gene: TRBV10-2; abundance: -; d_gene: TRBD1; CDR3aa: CASSDRDLGYTF; CDR3nt: TGCGCCAGCAGCGACAGGGATCTTGGCTACACCTTC
j_gene: TRBJ2-1; v_gene: TRBV6-5; abundance: few; d_gene: TRBD1; CDR3aa: CASSNRGTWEQFF; CDR3nt: TGTGCCAGCAGTAACAGGGGGACCTGGGAGCAGTTCTTC
j_gene: TRBJ2-6; v_gene: TRBV7-9; abundance: few; d_gene: -; CDR3aa: CASSSTTSGANVLTF; CDR3nt: TGTGCCAGCAGCTCGACGACGAGCGGGGCCAACGTCCTGACTTTC
j_gene: TRBJ1-1; v_gene: TRBV10-3; abundance: many; d_gene: TRBD1; CDR3aa: CAIRGQGRAFF; CDR3nt: TGTGCCATCAGGGGACAGGGAAGAGCTTTCTTT
j_gene: TRBJ1-1; v_gene: TRBV15; abundance: -; d_gene: TRBD1; CDR3aa: CATSRPAGGNTEAFF; CDR3nt: TGTGCCACCAGCAGACCTGCAGGGGGCAACACTGAAGCTTTCTTT
j_gene: TRBJ2-1; v_gene: TRBV9; abundance: -; d_gene: -; CDR3aa: CASSVTSYNEQFF; CDR3nt: TGTGCCAGCAGCGTTACCTCCTACAATGAGCAGTTCTTC
j_gene: TRBJ2-1; v_gene: TRBV6-5; abundance: many; d_gene: TRBD2; CDR3aa: CASSSGTSGRDEQFF; CDR3nt: TGTGCCAGCAGCTCCGGGACTAGCGGGAGGGATGAGCAGTTCTTC
j_gene: TRBJ2-5; v_gene: TRBV28; abundance: few; d_gene: TRBD1; CDR3aa: CASSSLKQGALETQYF; CDR3nt: TGTGCCAGCAGTTCCCTGAAACAGGGGGCTCTAGAGACCCAGTACTTC
j_gene: TRBJ2-1; v_gene: TRBV28; abundance: few; d_gene: TRBD2; CDR3aa: CASSFEGGTNEQFF; CDR3nt: TGTGCCAGCAGTTTCGAGGGAGGGACCAATGAGCAGTTCTTC